Detailed here is one TCR beta chain. What it recognizes is unknown. The CDR3 is 18 residues long. The V segment lost 1 base and the J segment 2 bases; nucleotides outside the gene matches: 10. CDR1 LGHNA and CDR2 YSLEER come from the germline V gene. Data came from immunoSEQ multiplex PCR; TCRdb stores just in-frame clones and leaves some out. The table lists about 5,000 clones, 55% to 65% of them singletons, with roughly two fifths in the top ten. The record originates from a study of CD8 T cell repertoires and HIV-1 epitope variants. Across the study: Epitopes were three Gag families plus Nef HW9 and YT9. Enriched T cells were co-cultured with equal autologous T cell-negative cells.

The receptor was isolated from a male donor with HIV. Sample: cultured CD8+ T cells derived from PBMCs. The J gene is TRBJ2-1, the V gene TRBV4-3, with 8 bases fitting TRBD2. CDR3 amino acids: CASSQAQPGGATYNEQFF. The CDR3 DNA reads as TGCGCCAGCAGCCAAGCCCAGCCCGGGGGGGCTACCTACAATGAGCAGTTCTTC.